The clone carrying this TCR beta chain was seen many times. The antigen remains unidentified. TCRdb re-called the 5' RACE reads through MiXCR, storing one row per CDR3 protein. The sample includes more than 25,000 distinct CDR3 sequences, about 16% of them seen just once. The sample originates from a study of T-cell memory formation after mild COVID-19. General study results and limits: Contracting clones from day 15 to 85 showed balanced CD4/CD8; later expanders favored CD4+. The finding that pre-infection memory included some responding clones suggested that cross-reactive memory joined.

Sample: PBMCs or a T cell subset sorted from them (not recorded which). The receptor comes from an adult who had mild COVID-19 (a few samples of this study predate the infection). Cell type and time point are not known.

Here the CDR3 DNA reads TGTGCCAGCAGCTTACCCTGGGGGAGGAACACTGAAGCTTTCTTT. This sequence encodes CASSLPWGRNTEAFF. V and J are TRBV7-8 and TRBJ1-1, with D maybe TRBD1 (5 bases). CDR3 length: 15 amino acids. With 2 bases removed from V and 1 base from J, the gap between germline ends came to 11 bases. Germline CDR1 is SGHVS and CDR2 is FQNEAQ.